A selection of T cell receptor beta chains follows, all from one sample in a study of blood T cell repertoires in COVID-19. Libraries were prepared by immunoSEQ multiplex PCR; TCRdb keeps only in-frame clonotypes and omits some of them. The sample yields roughly 150,000 clones, 80% seen once. Material for sequencing was peripheral blood. The receptor source for this set is a man aged 60 to 75 with acute or convalescent COVID-19. Each CDR3 is given with its conserved first and last residue. A D gene is named only where the DNA matches it firmly. Clone size is stated in some rows and not others, as once, few, many or a class when expanded.

>14|once|.|TRBV15|TRBJ1-4
CATSSSWGGEKLFF
TGTGCCACCAGCAGTTCTTGGGGGGGCGAAAAACTGTTTTTT
>17|.|TRBD2|TRBV9|TRBJ2-2
CASSLRTSGSATGELFF
TGTGCCAGCAGCCTTCGGACTAGCGGGAGCGCCACCGGGGAGCTGTTTTTT
>13|.|.|TRBV7-9|TRBJ2-7
CASSPGTAPTGYF
TGTGCCAGCAGCCCTGGGACTGCGCCTACGGGGTACTTC
>16|.|.|TRBV25-1|TRBJ1-2
CASSEYRAGANYGYTF
TGTGCCAGCAGTGAATACAGGGCAGGGGCTAACTATGGCTACACCTTC
>15|.|.|TRBV19|TRBJ1-4
CASSQGGVANEKLFF
TGTGCCAGTAGCCAAGGGGGAGTAGCGAATGAAAAACTGTTTTTT
>15|.|TRBD1|TRBV6-2/TRBV6-3|TRBJ1-5
CASSYATGGGQPQHF
TGTGCCAGCAGTTACGCGACAGGGGGCGGTCAGCCCCAGCATTTT
>15|few|.|TRBV6-2/TRBV6-3|TRBJ1-3
CASSYSRGQGNTIYF
TGTGCCAGCAGTTACTCCAGGGGCCAAGGAAACACCATATATTTT
>13|.|.|TRBV7-7|TRBJ2-7
CASSLALADEQYF
TGTGCTAGCAGCTTAGCGCTGGCGGACGAGCAGTACTTC
>15|.|TRBD1|TRBV19|TRBJ1-1
CASSPPGGMNTEAFF
TGTGCCAGTAGCCCCCCAGGGGGGATGAACACTGAAGCTTTCTTT
>15|.|TRBD2|TRBV7-3|TRBJ2-3
CASSLNSGGYDTQYF
TGTGCCAGCAGCTTAAATAGCGGGGGGTATGATACGCAGTATTTT
>16|.|.|TRBV6-6|TRBJ2-2
CASRRRVEGQTGELFF
TGTGCCAGCAGGCGCAGGGTGGAGGGACAGACCGGGGAGCTGTTTTTT
>13|many|TRBD1|TRBV27|TRBJ1-2
CASRVTGAKGYTF
TGTGCCAGCAGGGTTACAGGGGCAAAGGGCTACACCTTC
>16|.|TRBD1|TRBV7-2|TRBJ1-3
CASSSEYRGRGNTIYF
TGTGCCAGCAGCTCCGAGTACAGGGGCCGTGGAAACACCATATATTTT
>12|once|.|TRBV28|TRBJ2-4
CASSLWDKIQYF
TGTGCCAGCAGTTTATGGGACAAAATTCAGTACTTC
>14|.|TRBD1|TRBV10-1|TRBJ2-2
CASRGDRNTGELFF
TGCGCCAGCAGGGGGGACAGGAACACCGGGGAGCTGTTTTTT
>14|.|TRBD2|TRBV5-1|TRBJ2-5
CASSQGTREETQYF
TGCGCCAGCAGCCAGGGGACTAGGGAGGAGACCCAGTACTTC
>15|.|TRBD1|TRBV5-8|TRBJ2-5
CASSLAGTEGETQYF
TGTGCCAGCAGCTTGGCCGGGACAGAGGGAGAGACCCAGTACTTC
>13|.|.|TRBV2|TRBJ1-3
CASMHGSGNTIYF
TGTGCCAGCATGCACGGCTCTGGAAACACCATATATTTT
>17|.|TRBD1|TRBV4-3|TRBJ2-1
CASSQEWLGQGAREQFF
TGCGCCAGCAGCCAAGAATGGCTCGGACAGGGGGCGCGTGAGCAGTTCTTC
>14|once|.|TRBV18|TRBJ1-1
CASSNIRGNTEAFF
TGTGCCAGCTCAAATATCCGGGGGAACACTGAAGCTTTCTTT
>14|once|TRBD2|TRBV13|TRBJ2-3
CASSSRTSGRMQYF
TGTGCCAGCAGCTCTAGAACTAGCGGGAGGATGCAGTATTTT
>14|.|.|TRBV5-1|TRBJ2-2
CASSYGDYTGELFF
TGCGCCAGCAGCTACGGAGATTACACCGGGGAGCTGTTTTTT
>14|.|.|TRBV19|TRBJ1-5
CASSIQQYNQPQHF
TGTGCCAGTAGTATCCAACAGTACAATCAGCCCCAGCATTTT
>13|.|.|TRBV5-1|TRBJ2-1
CASSLDSINEQFF
TGCGCCAGCAGCTTGGACAGTATCAATGAGCAGTTCTTC
>14|.|TRBD1|TRBV19|TRBJ2-4
CASSPRTGSNIQYF
TGTGCCAGTAGTCCCCGGACAGGTTCCAACATTCAGTACTTC
>13|.|.|TRBV19|TRBJ2-5
CASSLGVAETQYF
TGTGCCAGTAGTCTCGGAGTCGCGGAGACCCAGTACTTC
>12|.|.|TRBV3-1/TRBV3-2|TRBJ1-6
CASSQDRVGLHF
TGTGCCAGCAGCCAAGACAGGGTCGGCCTCCACTTT
>15|.|TRBD2|TRBV27|TRBJ2-1
CASSLIGLAGLEQFF
TGTGCCAGCAGTTTAATAGGCCTAGCGGGACTTGAGCAGTTCTTC
>15|.|.|TRBV6-5|TRBJ1-3
CASSRVGVSGNTIYF
TGTGCCAGCTCTCGAGTCGGGGTCTCTGGAAACACCATATATTTT
>14|.|TRBD1|TRBV7-3|TRBJ1-2
CASSLTRTGEEVAF
TGTGCCAGCAGCTTAACAAGGACAGGAGAAGAAGTGGCCTTC
>15|.|.|TRBV5-1|TRBJ2-1
CASPLLDYSYNEQFF
TGCGCCAGCCCCTTATTAGATTACTCCTACAATGAGCAGTTCTTC
>15|.|TRBD1|TRBV2|TRBJ1-1
CASSGRQGKNTEAFF
TGTGCCAGCAGTGGTCGACAGGGTAAGAACACTGAAGCTTTCTTT
>14|.|TRBD1|TRBV7-9|TRBJ1-6
CASIRTGTNSPLHF
TGTGCCAGCATCAGGACAGGGACGAATTCACCCCTCCACTTT
>15|.|.|TRBV7-9|TRBJ2-7
CASTPSAGTFYEQYF
TGTGCCAGCACCCCCTCGGCGGGAACCTTCTACGAGCAGTACTTC
>15|.|TRBD1|TRBV28|TRBJ2-5
CASSTRDRGLETQYF
TGTGCCAGCAGTACTCGGGACAGGGGGTTAGAGACCCAGTACTTC
>15|.|.|TRBV4-3|TRBJ2-5
CASSQDRGHGETQYF
TGCGCCAGCAGCCAAGATCGGGGTCACGGCGAGACCCAGTACTTC
>14|.|.|TRBV7-3|TRBJ2-2
CASSLKLGAGELFF
TGTGCCAGCAGCTTAAAATTAGGGGCCGGGGAGCTGTTTTTT
>14|.|.|TRBV27|TRBJ1-2
CASRYNTGGGGYTF
TGTGCCAGCAGATATAATACCGGGGGAGGTGGCTACACCTTC
>13|.|TRBD1|TRBV12-3/TRBV12-4|TRBJ1-2
CASSRQGATGYTF
TGTGCCAGCAGCCGACAGGGGGCAACCGGCTACACCTTC
>14|few|TRBD1|TRBV3-1/TRBV3-2|TRBJ1-3
CASSQTDRRSTIYF
TGTGCCAGCAGCCAAACGGACAGGAGGTCCACCATATATTTT
>15|.|TRBD1|TRBV6-5|TRBJ1-1
CASRKPQGADTEAFF
TGTGCCAGCAGGAAGCCGCAGGGGGCCGACACTGAAGCTTTCTTT
>14|.|TRBD1|TRBV6-5|TRBJ1-4
CASSSGQGVEKLFF
TGTGCCAGCAGCTCGGGACAGGGGGTTGAAAAACTGTTTTTT
>16|.|.|TRBV9|TRBJ1-1
CASSVAPQGMNTEAFF
TGTGCCAGCAGCGTCGCCCCGCAGGGGATGAACACTGAAGCTTTCTTT
>17|few|.|TRBV4-3|TRBJ2-3
CASSQGRPGSTADTQYF
TGCGCCAGCAGCCAAGGGCGTCCAGGGTCGACGGCAGATACGCAGTATTTT
>14|.|TRBD1|TRBV7-9|TRBJ2-7
CASSFGTGSNEQYF
TGTGCCAGCAGCTTCGGGACAGGGTCTAACGAGCAGTACTTC
>14|.|.|TRBV9|TRBJ2-3
CASSVSTSTDTQYF
TGTGCCAGCAGCGTCTCCACTAGCACAGATACGCAGTATTTT
>18|once|.|TRBV5-5|TRBJ2-6
CASSLELNRVSGANVLTF
TGTGCCAGCAGCTTGGAGTTAAACAGGGTCTCTGGGGCCAACGTCCTGACTTTC
>15|.|TRBD1|TRBV5-6|TRBJ1-1
CASSYAGTANTEAFF
TGTGCCAGCAGTTACGCCGGGACAGCGAACACTGAAGCTTTCTTT
>15|.|TRBD2|TRBV9|TRBJ2-7
CASSSPLAGVNEQYF
TGTGCCAGCAGCTCACCACTAGCGGGGGTAAACGAGCAGTACTTC
>16|.|.|TRBV6-6|TRBJ2-2
CASTHGSTGNTGELFF
TGTGCCAGCACCCACGGATCGACGGGTAACACCGGGGAGCTGTTTTTT